This T cell receptor beta chain is drawn from a study of T cells expressing NK-cell markers (dated by TCRdb to between 2020 and 2021). Study-wide context: In sorted CD3+CD56+NKG2C+, CD3+CD56+NKG2C- and CD3+CD56-NKG2C+ T-cell subsets from roughly 8 donors, TCR beta-chain repertoires were profiled. Among the eight sequenced donors, only one was HCMV-seronegative, while the other seven were HCMV-seropositive. All eight donors whose samples were sequenced were randomly selected healthy volunteers, three of them men and five women. Libraries were sequenced as 2 x 150 bp reads on Illumina HiSeq 2000/2500, MiSeq or NextSeq. The paper as a whole reports these results and caveats: Those dominant clonotypes were again the most abundant among CD3+CD56-NKG2C+ cells in several donors, at roughly 25-60.1%. For roughly six donors, the dominant CD3+CD56+NKG2C+ clonotypes were among the top 10 CD8+ clonotypes and accounted for about 1.0-7.0% of CD8+ T cells. Whether the expanded NKG2C-expressing T cell clones were specific for HCMV antigens was left unclear.

To determine HCMV serostatus, a commercial ELISA kit was used to detect HCMV-specific IgG in serum. Peripheral blood mononuclear cells were isolated from blood by Ficoll density gradient centrifugation. TCRdb records Illumina HiSeq 2000 as the sequencer. 5'RACE template switching, by which a universal primer site and unique molecular identifiers were added, was used to make TCR beta cDNA libraries. cDNA synthesis was primed from the TCR beta constant segment, followed by two successive PCR amplification steps. Under the source paper's analysis protocol: MIGEC handled demultiplexing of the reads and grouping by UMI, while MiTCR was used to assemble and quantify clonotypes. To remove erroneous sequences, TCR cDNA sequences were retained only when supported by two or more reads. Downstream repertoire analysis used the tcR package, and clonotypes were matched across fractions by CDR3 nucleotide sequence plus V segment. Antigen specificity was annotated against VDJdb with VDJmatch, allowing one amino acid substitution in CDR3. With the reads reprocessed by TCRdb, a single entry stands for each CDR3 protein sequence and no DNA is reported. The V and J calls shown here were made by TCRdb, not taken from the authors' results. The sample table on file contains 550,000 to 600,000 distinct CDR3 sequences. The ten largest clonotypes hold roughly 3.5% of the sample.

From a lookup of the germline V gene (reference sequence), CDR1 and CDR2 are MNHEY and SMNVEV. The CDR3 holds 15 amino acids from the cysteine to the phenylalanine. DNA for this receptor is not on file. Worth noting for this clonotype: No antigen is known for it.

This TCR was recovered from a man aged 18 to 29 in good health. Donor details come from another sample of the same person, matched by shared clones. Sequencing was performed on blood T cells: a sorted CD56 or NKG2C T cell subset, CD4+ or CD8+ T cells, or bulk PBMC T cells (not recorded which). This chain joins TRBV27 to TRBJ2-1; as DNA is missing, the TRBD2 call by TCRdb cannot be tested. The CDR3 region reads CASSQLAIAYNEQFF.